The 31 T cell receptor beta chains listed next were all sequenced from one sample in a study of T cell responses to AZD1222 COVID-19 vaccine. Sequenced by immunoSEQ multiplex PCR; TCRdb stores in-frame clones only, minus some. The sample includes 100,000 or so clones, 87% seen only once; the top ten take approximately 10%. The source was peripheral blood, collected 28 days after the second AZD1222 dose. The receptor set was obtained from an adult who received the AZD1222 COVID-19 vaccine.

The rearrangement links TRBV6-5 to TRBJ1-6, with 9 bases identical to TRBD1. Germline CDR1 reads MNHEY; CDR2 reads SVGAGI. V gave up 10 bases and J gave up 4 bases; unmatched junction bases: 8. The CDR3 length is 15 residues. CDR3 nucleotides: TGTGCCACCCTTACAGGGGGCGCTTATAATTCACCCCTCCACTTT. Its protein is CATLTGGAYNSPLHF.

This chain joins TRBV3-1 (or the pseudogene TRBV3-2) and TRBJ2-1; D possibly corresponds to TRBD2 (5 bases). V lost 1 base, J lost 8 bases, and 12 bases lay in between. Germline V gives CDR1 LGHDT, CDR2 YNNKEL (reference sequence). There are 14 residues in the CDR3. In nucleotides, the CDR3 is TGTGCCAGCAGCCAAGCCTCCGGGGTGGATGAGCAGTTCTTC. Protein product: CASSQASGVDEQFF.

The V call is TRBV5-8, the J call TRBJ1-2, with a possible D match to TRBD1 (5 bases). The CDR3 contains 14 residues. V was pared by 0 bases and J by 8 bases, with 14 bases between. The germline V gene has CDR1 SGHTS and CDR2 YDEGEE. The CDR3 is CASSLASRGVGYTF. DNA of the CDR3: TGTGCCAGCAGCTTGGCAAGTAGGGGCGTGGGCTACACCTTC.

The chain has TRBV7-2 and TRBJ2-3, with 10 positions matching TRBD2. Per germline, CDR1 SGHTA and CDR2 FQGNSA. V shed 1 base, J shed 6 bases, and the junction held 4 bases outside the gene matches. CDR3 length: 15 amino acids. The CDR3 here is CASSLVASGSDTQYF. CDR3 nucleotide sequence: TGTGCCAGCAGCTTAGTCGCTAGCGGGAGTGATACGCAGTATTTT.

This clone was observed a single time. The chain carries TRBV28 and TRBJ1-3; 7 bases fit TRBD1. This CDR3 comprises 16 residues. CDR1 and CDR2 (germline): MDHEN, SYDVKM. Germline trimming cut 6 bases from V and 0 bases from J; bases unmatched to any gene: 8. The CDR3 DNA follows: TGTGCCAGCAGCCGGACAGGAATTTCCTCTGGAAACACCATATATTTT. Translation: CASSRTGISSGNTIYF.

The chain uses TRBV6-5 and TRBJ1-1; D is possibly TRBD1 (6 bases). The CDR3 covers 15 residues. Trimming took 0 bases from V and 0 from J, leaving 8 bases between them. From germline, CDR1 is MNHEY and CDR2 SVGAGI. CDR3: CASSYSTGLNTEAFF. As DNA, the CDR3 is TGTGCCAGCAGTTACTCGACAGGCCTGAACACTGAAGCTTTCTTT.

In this sample, this clone turned up once. The genes are TRBV10-2 and TRBJ2-5; D possibly corresponds to TRBD2 (5 bases). Trimming removed 6 bases from V and 5 bases from J, with 19 bases in between. The germline V gene has CDR1 WSHSY and CDR2 SAAADI. The CDR3 spans 15 residues. CDR3 sequence: CASRKGSAPPETQYF. For the CDR3, the DNA is TGCGCCAGCAGGAAGGGTAGCGCTCCCCCGGAGACCCAGTACTTC.

The chain joins TRBV12-3 or TRBV12-4 to TRBJ2-7; perhaps TRBD2 as D (5 bases). Trimming cost V 6 bases and J 3 bases, with 12 bases left between them. This CDR3 has 13 amino acids. Here the CDR3 reads CASSLASGYEQYF. The CDR3 coding sequence is TGTGCCAGCAGCCTCGCAAGCGGCTACGAGCAGTACTTC.

This rearrangement joins TRBV5-4 to TRBJ1-4; 9 bases align to TRBD1. The CDR3 is 16 residues long. After removal of 5 bases from V and 2 bases from J, the junction contained 7 bases not matched to a gene. CDR1 SGHNT and CDR2 YYREEE come from the germline V gene (reference sequence). CDR3 sequence (DNA): TGTGCCAGCAGTCTAACAGGGGGCCTTACTAATGAAAAACTGTTTTTT. Amino acid sequence: CASSLTGGLTNEKLFF.

The chain links TRBV4-3 to TRBJ1-2; D is possibly TRBD1 (5 bases). The CDR3 length is 14 residues. V gave up 4 bases and J gave up 3 bases, with 12 bases separating them. CDR1 is LGHNA and CDR2 is YSLEER in the germline V gene. The CDR3 nucleotides are TGCGCCAGCAGCCCCGGGGGGGGTGACTATGGCTACACCTTC. Amino acid sequence: CASSPGGGDYGYTF.

The chain links TRBV7-3 to TRBJ1-5; 7 bases map to TRBD1. This CDR3 has 16 amino acids. Germline CDR1 is SGHTA and CDR2 is FQGTGA. Unmatched junction bases numbered 7, after V lost 5 bases and J lost 0 bases. The CDR3 here is CASSVVGTASNQPQHF. CDR3 in DNA: TGTGCCAGCAGCGTAGTAGGGACAGCTAGCAATCAGCCCCAGCATTTT.

V usage is TRBV4-1 and J usage is TRBJ1-1; 11 bases fit TRBD1. CDR1 is MGHRA and CDR2 is YSYEKL in the germline V gene. Germline trimming cut 3 bases from V and 10 bases from J; bases unmatched to any gene: 4. The CDR3 is 13 residues long. CDR3: CASSHGQGAPAFF. In DNA form, the CDR3 reads TGCGCCAGCAGCCACGGACAGGGGGCGCCAGCTTTCTTT.

The chain recombines TRBV7-2 with TRBJ1-5, with D unresolved. V lost 1 base to trimming and J lost 14 bases, with 12 bases between them. Looked up from germline, CDR1 is SGHTA and CDR2 is FQGNSA. The CDR3 consists of 12 residues. This CDR3 is CASSLDGGRKHF. Written as DNA, the CDR3 is TGTGCCAGCAGCTTAGATGGCGGGCGGAAGCATTTT.

J is TRBJ2-5 and V is TRBV5-1; the match to TRBD1 covers 7 bases. The germline CDR1 and CDR2 sequences are SGHRS and YFSETQ. The V gene end was trimmed by 4 bases and the J gene end by 5 bases; junction bases not matched to a gene: 11. The CDR3 covers 15 residues. The CDR3, as DNA: TGCGCCAGCAGCCTCCCGATGACAGGGCAGGAGACCCAGTACTTC. This codes for CASSLPMTGQETQYF.

This chain links TRBV7-9 with TRBJ2-1; D is perhaps TRBD2 (7 bases). The V gene lost 4 bases and the J gene lost 9 bases, with 13 bases spanning the gap. The CDR3 runs to 13 residues. Germline V gene data show CDR1 as SEHNR and CDR2 as FQNEAQ (reference sequence). This CDR3 reads CASSSVRGGEQFF. The CDR3 DNA reads as TGTGCCAGCAGCTCCGTGAGGGGGGGTGAGCAGTTCTTC. The full variable domain, its missing parts supplied by reference TRBV7-9 and TRBJ2-1, is DTGVSQNPRHKITKRGQNVTFRCDPISEHNRLYWYRQTLGQGPEFLTYFQNEAQLEKSRLLSDRFSAERPKGSFSTLEIQRTEQGDSAMYLCASSSVRGGEQFFGPGTRLTVL.

This chain joins TRBV7-2 and TRBJ2-3; D remains unclear. This CDR3 spans 13 amino acids. V was pared by 5 bases and J by 4 bases, with 10 bases between. The germline CDR1 and CDR2 sequences are SGHTA and FQGNSA. The DNA of the CDR3 is TGTGCCAGCAGCCCGAGATGGTCAGATACGCAGTATTTT. This sequence encodes CASSPRWSDTQYF.

The chain couples TRBV18 to TRBJ1-1; 10 bases map to TRBD1. V was clipped by 5 bases and J by 5 bases; unmatched bases: 5. CDR1 KGHSH and CDR2 LQKENI come from the germline V gene. This CDR3 comprises 14 residues. CDR3 nucleotide sequence: TGTGCCAGCTCATCCGACAGGGGGCTGACTGAAGCTTTCTTT. Translation gives CASSSDRGLTEAFF. Supplemented by reference TRBV18 and TRBJ1-1, the full variable domain reads NAGVMQNPRHLVRRRGQEARLRCSPMKGHSHVYWYRQLPEEGLKFMVYLQKENIIDESGMPKERFSAEFPKEGPSILRIQQVVRGDSAAYFCASSSDRGLTEAFFGQGTRLTVV.

The CDR3 nucleotides are TGTGCCATCAGTGAGTCGGCAGAGGTTCGTGATACGCAGTATTTT. As protein: CAISESAEVRDTQYF. The rearrangement uses TRBV10-3 and TRBJ2-3; D is undetermined. CDR3 size: 15 residues. With 0 bases removed from V and 6 bases from J, the gap between germline ends came to 13 bases. Germline V CDR1 and CDR2: ENHRY, SYGVKD.

This sequence joins TRBV6-6 and TRBJ2-5, with no clear D. CDR1 is MNHNY, CDR2 SVGAGI, per germline (reference sequence). This CDR3 has 12 residues. Trimming took off 4 bases at V and 7 bases at J, with 10 bases between the two ends. The CDR3 nucleotides are TGTGCCAGCAGTTTTCTCGGTGGGACCCAGTACTTC. Residues: CASSFLGGTQYF.

The CDR3 loop reads CAIIKGPHRGANVLTF. The CDR3 region has the DNA TGTGCCATCATTAAGGGCCCGCATCGAGGGGCCAACGTCCTGACTTTC. The chain uses TRBV10-3 and TRBJ2-6; D call uncertain. This CDR3 has 16 residues. The germline V gene encodes CDR1 ENHRY and CDR2 SYGVKD. V was trimmed by 7 bases and J by 4 bases, leaving 17 bases between them.

This rearrangement joins TRBV27 to TRBJ2-5; no definite D call. Per the germline V gene, CDR1 is MNHEY and CDR2 is SMNVEV (reference sequence). Trimming took off 3 bases at V and 4 bases at J, with 3 bases between the two ends. CDR3 size: 11 residues. CDR3 residues: CASSFLETQYF. DNA of the CDR3: TGTGCCAGCAGTTTTTTAGAGACCCAGTACTTC.

This chain uses TRBV30 with TRBJ1-5, with D unclear. The CDR3 has 16 residues. The germline CDR1 and CDR2 sequences are GTSNPN and SVGIG (reference sequence). Trimming cost V 4 bases and J 3 bases, with 19 bases left between them. The CDR3 is CAWNSRTGSSNQPQHF. In DNA, the CDR3 is TGTGCCTGGAACTCGAGGACGGGGTCCTCCAATCAGCCCCAGCATTTT.

This clone was seen only once. The genes are TRBV19 and TRBJ2-3; TRBD1 matches at 7 bases. The ends lost 5 bases at V and 2 bases at J; junction bases unmatched: 16. CDR1 and CDR2 (germline): LNHDA, SQIVND (reference sequence). The CDR3 loop spans 18 amino acids. The CDR3 DNA reads as TGTGCCAGTAGTGCCCCCCTCGGGTACAGGGGTGACACAGATACGCAGTATTTT. It codes for CASSAPLGYRGDTDTQYF.

This chain uses TRBV5-1 with TRBJ2-1, with D possibly being TRBD1 or TRBD2 (7 bases each). Germline V gene sequence: CDR1 SGHRS, CDR2 YFSETQ. The length of the CDR3 is 15 residues. V lost 0 bases and J lost 5, with 12 bases in between. The CDR3 DNA follows: TGCGCCAGCAGCTTGGATCAGGGGGGGCACAATGAGCAGTTCTTC. Residues: CASSLDQGGHNEQFF.

J is TRBJ2-3 and V is TRBV27, with TRBD1 matching over 12 bases. The CDR3 has 14 amino acids. V shed 7 bases, J shed 7 bases, and the junction held 6 bases outside the gene matches. Germline assignment: CDR1 MNHEY and CDR2 SMNVEV (reference sequence). This CDR3 reads CASTPGQGANTQYF. CDR3 nucleotides: TGTGCCAGCACCCCGGGACAGGGGGCTAATACGCAGTATTTT.

This clone was observed once. The chain uses TRBV5-1 and TRBJ1-6, with D unresolved. The CDR3 is 15 residues long. Per the germline V gene, CDR1 is SGHRS and CDR2 is YFSETQ. Trimming pared 4 bases from V and 3 bases from J, leaving 11 bases between. CDR3 residues: CASSPGQFYNSPLHF. The CDR3 DNA follows: TGCGCCAGCAGCCCCGGGCAGTTCTATAATTCACCCCTCCACTTT.

In DNA form, the CDR3 reads TGTGCCAGCAGGACGAGGACAGTCAATCAGCCCCAGCATTTT. It is translated as CASRTRTVNQPQHF. This chain joins TRBV27 and TRBJ1-5, with D possibly being TRBD1 (6 bases). Germline CDR1 reads MNHEY; CDR2 reads SMNVEV (reference sequence). CDR3 length: 14 residues. Trimming left V 6 bases short and J 3 bases short, with 12 bases between.

In its sample, this clone was seen once. The V call is TRBV10-3, the J call TRBJ1-3; D unclear. This CDR3 contains 14 residues. Germline-derived CDR1 and CDR2 are ENHRY and SYGVKD. V lost 6 bases to trimming and J lost 0 bases, with 9 bases between them. Written as DNA, the CDR3 is TGTGCCATCAGGATTCAGAGCTCTGGAAACACCATATATTTT. Translated: CAIRIQSSGNTIYF.

This sequence joins TRBV5-8 and TRBJ1-6; D is ambiguous. The CDR3 runs 16 residues. Germline V lookup: CDR1 SGHTS, CDR2 YDEGEE. The V end lost 0 bases, the J end lost 10 bases, and 17 bases lay between the germline ends. The DNA for the CDR3 is TGTGCCAGCAGCTTGGCCTCTAGGTGGACGGAATCACCCCTCCACTTT. Amino acids: CASSLASRWTESPLHF.

The chain has TRBV19 and TRBJ1-1; D might be TRBD1 (5 bases). V was trimmed by 3 bases and J by 4 bases, leaving 15 bases between them. CDR3 size: 15 residues. CDR1 and CDR2 from the germline V gene are LNHDA and SQIVND (reference sequence). CDR3 coding DNA: TGTGCCAGTAGTATCGGCCCGACAGTGACCACTGAAGCTTTCTTT. The encoded protein is CASSIGPTVTTEAFF.

The gene calls are TRBV15 and TRBJ1-1; unclear D gene. This CDR3 has 16 residues. Germline CDR1 and CDR2: LNHNV and YYDKDF (reference sequence). V was cut by 1 base and J by 3 bases, with 15 bases left in between. DNA of the CDR3: TGTGCCACCAGCAGAGGAGTAGGGTATTCCGACACTGAAGCTTTCTTT. Translating gives CATSRGVGYSDTEAFF.